The 11 T cell receptor beta chains below come from one sample, sequenced in a study of blood T cell repertoires in COVID-19. Assay used: immunoSEQ multiplex PCR; TCRdb lists only in-frame clones, some missing. The sample contains 200,000 to 300,000 clones, approximately 83% of which appear only once. The material sequenced was PBMCs or T cells enriched from blood (not recorded which). The receptors shown here come from a woman aged 40-49 years who had been exposed to COVID-19.

DNA of the CDR3: TGCAGTGCTAGTTACCGGGGGGGCGCAGATACGCAGTATTTT. Residues: CSASYRGGADTQYF. The chain employs TRBV20-1 and TRBJ2-3, with 8 positions matching TRBD2. Germline V gene data show CDR1 as DFQATT and CDR2 as SNEGSKA (reference sequence). V trimming: 3 bases; J trimming: 4 bases; junction bases outside the gene matches: 6. The CDR3 length is 14 residues.

The CDR3 sequence: CASSLGSIPYNEQFF. The CDR3 nucleotides read TGTGCCAGCAGCTTAGGTTCCATCCCCTACAATGAGCAGTTCTTC. The rearrangement joins TRBV7-6 to TRBJ2-1; D is unclear. V was pared by 1 base and J by 2 bases, with 9 bases between. The CDR3 spans 15 residues. Germline values: CDR1 SGHVS, CDR2 FNYEAQ. Full variable domain (rest looked up from reference TRBV7-6 and TRBJ2-1): GAGVSQSPRYKVTKRGQDVALRCDPISGHVSLYWYRQALGQGPEFLTYFNYEAQQDKSGLPNDRFSAERPEGSISTLTIQRTEQRDSAMYRCASSLGSIPYNEQFFGPGTRLTVL.

This chain links TRBV7-9 with TRBJ1-5; tentatively, D is TRBD1 (5 bases). V was pared by 1 base and J by 5 bases, with 18 bases between. From germline, CDR1 is SEHNR and CDR2 FQNEAQ (reference sequence). The length of the CDR3 is 17 residues. The CDR3 nucleotides are TGTGCCAGCAGCTTAGATATTGGGATTGGCAGGGATCAGCCCCAGCATTTT. This codes for CASSLDIGIGRDQPQHF.

J is TRBJ1-4 and V is TRBV2; D is ambiguous. There are 14 residues in the CDR3. Germline V CDR1 and CDR2: SNHLY, FYNNEI. The ends were cut back, 2 bases at V and 4 bases at J, with 8 bases in the middle. CDR3 loop: CASSESGSNEKLFF. In nucleotides, the CDR3 is TGTGCCAGCAGTGAATCAGGCAGTAATGAAAAACTGTTTTTT. The whole variable domain, remainder taken from reference TRBV2 and TRBJ1-4, is EPEVTQTPSHQVTQMGQEVILRCVPISNHLYFYWYRQILGQKVEFLVSFYNNEISEKSEIFDDQFSVERPDGSNFTLKIRSTKLEDSAMYFCASSESGSNEKLFFGSGTQLSVL.

V gene TRBV29-1 combines with J gene TRBJ2-7; TRBD1 aligns across 11 bases. J lost 4 bases, V lost 3 bases, and 8 bases had no gene match. CDR1 and CDR2 from the germline V gene are SQVTM and ANQGSEA. The CDR3 length is 15 residues. CDR3: CSVDDRTGGVYEQYF. In nucleotides, the CDR3 is TGCAGCGTTGACGACCGGACAGGGGGCGTTTACGAGCAGTACTTC.

The rearrangement links TRBV5-8 to TRBJ2-7; 9 nucleotides align to TRBD1. V shed 0 bases, J shed 6 bases, and the junction held 4 bases outside the gene matches. There are 14 residues in the CDR3. CDR1 is SGHTS, CDR2 YDEGEE, per germline. CDR3 amino acids: CASSLVDRGLEQYF. DNA of the CDR3: TGTGCCAGCAGCTTGGTGGACAGGGGCCTCGAGCAGTACTTC.

The chain employs TRBV15 and TRBJ2-7, with TRBD1 matching 7 bases. The CDR3 length is 14 residues. Germline V gene data show CDR1 as LNHNV and CDR2 as YYDKDF (reference sequence). V lost 3 bases to trimming and J lost 1 base; unmatched junction nucleotides: 3. The CDR3 bases are TGTGCCACCAGCAGCGACAGGGTATCCTACGAGCAGTACTTC. Translated, it gives CATSSDRVSYEQYF.

The rearrangement uses TRBV11-2 and TRBJ2-7, with TRBD1 matching 9 bases. Germline lookup yields CDR1 SGHAT and CDR2 FQNNGV. V shed 1 base, J shed 3 bases, and the junction held 4 bases outside the gene matches. There are 15 residues in the CDR3. The CDR3 DNA sequence: TGTGCCAGCAGCTTAGGATGGGGACAGGGCTACGAGCAGTACTTC. Its protein is CASSLGWGQGYEQYF.

The chain recombines TRBV28 with TRBJ1-4; D is ambiguous. This CDR3 is 14 amino acids long. Germline V gene data show CDR1 as MDHEN and CDR2 as SYDVKM. Trimming took 5 bases from V and 0 from J, leaving 7 bases between them. CDR3 nucleotide sequence: TGTGCCAGCAGTCTTCTCTCAACTAATGAAAAACTGTTTTTT. Its protein product is CASSLLSTNEKLFF.

This sequence joins TRBV27 and TRBJ1-3; the match to TRBD1 covers 8 bases. This CDR3 region has 16 residues. Looked up from germline, CDR1 is MNHEY and CDR2 is SMNVEV (reference sequence). V dropped 3 bases and J dropped 4; count of bases not matched to a gene: 8. CDR3 amino acids: CASSLTGQGMGNTIYF. The CDR3 region has the DNA TGTGCCAGCAGTTTGACCGGACAGGGTATGGGAAACACCATATATTTT.

The chain employs TRBV7-2 and TRBJ2-7, with 11 nucleotides matching TRBD1. The germline CDR1 and CDR2 sequences are SGHTA and FQGNSA. The CDR3 has 15 residues. J gave up 5 bases and V 4 bases, and 7 bases lay outside the gene matches. In nucleotides, the CDR3 is TGTGCCAGCAGCTCAAGTGGACAGGGGGCGGACGAGCAGTACTTC. Protein product: CASSSSGQGADEQYF.